Below, 10 T cell receptor beta chains from the same sample are listed, as sequenced in a study of CDR3 diversity in severe acne. A single record per CDR3 protein comes from TCRdb applying MiXCR to the PCR reads. The table lists over 90,000 distinct CDR3 sequences, roughly 51% of them singletons. The sequenced sample was blood. The receptors here all came from a male donor with acne.

CDR3 region: CASSRGLAGGREQYF. The CDR3, as DNA: TGTGCCAGCAGCAGGGGACTAGCGGGAGGACGCGAGCAGTACTTC. The chain uses TRBV7-2 and TRBJ2-5, with 15 bases that match TRBD2. The J call may be in error: the DNA end matches TRBJ2-7 better. CDR1 SGHTA and CDR2 FQGNSA come from the germline V gene. The CDR3 consists of 15 residues.

Notes on this clonotype: A read error may account for a junction end that differs from germline. The chain employs TRBV2 and TRBJ2-5, with 8 bases fitting TRBD2. Germline CDR1 reads SNHLY; CDR2 reads FYNNEI. CDR3 length equals 17 residues. CDR3 DNA sequence: TGCGCCAGCAGCCAAGTCCCGAGTCTAGCGGGCCAAGAGACCCAGTACTTC. It codes for CASSQVPSLAGQETQYF.

The J gene is TRBJ2-1, the V gene TRBV2; 7 bases line up with TRBD1. Trimming cost V 4 bases and J 14 bases; bases outside gene matches: 14. Germline V gives CDR1 SNHLY, CDR2 FYNNEI. CDR3 length: 14 residues. The CDR3 spells CASSAGTALTKEFF. In nucleotides, the CDR3 is TGTGCCAGCAGTGCCGGGACAGCGTTGACAAAGGAGTTCTTC.

This clonotype was seen many times. The chain is built from TRBV27 and TRBJ1-1, with a tentative D call TRBD1 (5 bases). This CDR3 comprises 13 residues. V was shortened by 0 bases and J by 11 bases, with 13 bases between the two germline ends. CDR1 and CDR2 from the germline V gene are MNHEY and SMNVEV (reference sequence). The CDR3 is CASSLSKGTGAFF. The CDR3 DNA reads TGTGCCAGCAGTTTATCGAAGGGGACTGGGGCTTTCTTT.

The chain links TRBV29-1 to TRBJ1-3; D not certain. The CDR3 is made up of 11 amino acids. The germline CDR1 and CDR2 sequences are SQVTM and ANQGSEA. V gave up 7 bases and J gave up 0 bases, with 4 bases separating them. DNA of the CDR3: TGCAGCGCTACCTCTGGAAACACCATATATTTT. Translated: CSATSGNTIYF.

There are a few counts of this clonotype. The chain combines TRBV15 with TRBJ2-3; 10 nucleotides align to TRBD1. CDR3 size: 16 residues. Losses at the gene ends were 5 bases for V and 3 bases for J; bases not matched to a gene: 8. The germline V gene encodes CDR1 LNHNV and CDR2 YYDKDF (reference sequence). The CDR3, as DNA: TGTGCCACCAGCGTACGACAGGGGGCGAGGACAGATACGCAGTATTTT. Translation gives CATSVRQGARTDTQYF.

The chain employs TRBV7-9 and TRBJ2-7; D not certain. CDR3 length: 14 amino acids. V was clipped by 5 bases and J by 3 bases, with 14 bases between them. Germline CDR1 SEHNR, CDR2 FQNEAQ (reference sequence). CDR3 region: CASSPDRAYYEQYF. DNA of the CDR3: TGTGCCAGCAGCCCTGATAGGGCCTACTACGAGCAGTACTTC.

V gene TRBV2 combines with J gene TRBJ2-7; weak D call: TRBD1 (6 bases). Germline-derived CDR1 and CDR2 are SNHLY and FYNNEI. V was cut by 6 bases and J by 7 bases, with 22 bases left in between. CDR3 size: 15 residues. CDR3 in amino acids: CASSLRTDPLWEQYF. CDR3 DNA: TGTGCCAGCAGCCTCAGGACAGACCCTCTCTGGGAGCAGTACTTC.

Ten or more counts support this clonotype. The chain carries TRBV4-2 and TRBJ2-7; D gene unclear. Germline V gene lookup returns CDR1 LGHNA and CDR2 YNFKEQ. The CDR3 is 11 residues long. Trimming left V 0 bases short and J 5 bases short, with 2 bases between. This chain's CDR3 is CASSQDNEQYF. The CDR3 DNA is TGTGCCAGCAGCCAAGATAACGAGCAGTACTTC.

Only a few counts were recorded for this clonotype. The J gene is TRBJ2-2, the V gene TRBV7-2, with TRBD2 matching over 14 bases. The CDR3 extends over 17 amino acids. The germline V gene has CDR1 SGHTA and CDR2 FQGNSA. J was trimmed by 6 bases and V by 5 bases; bases with no gene match: 8. This chain's CDR3 is CASSPTGTSGSAGELFF. In nucleotides, the CDR3 is TGTGCCAGCAGCCCAACCGGGACTAGCGGGAGTGCCGGGGAGCTGTTTTTT.